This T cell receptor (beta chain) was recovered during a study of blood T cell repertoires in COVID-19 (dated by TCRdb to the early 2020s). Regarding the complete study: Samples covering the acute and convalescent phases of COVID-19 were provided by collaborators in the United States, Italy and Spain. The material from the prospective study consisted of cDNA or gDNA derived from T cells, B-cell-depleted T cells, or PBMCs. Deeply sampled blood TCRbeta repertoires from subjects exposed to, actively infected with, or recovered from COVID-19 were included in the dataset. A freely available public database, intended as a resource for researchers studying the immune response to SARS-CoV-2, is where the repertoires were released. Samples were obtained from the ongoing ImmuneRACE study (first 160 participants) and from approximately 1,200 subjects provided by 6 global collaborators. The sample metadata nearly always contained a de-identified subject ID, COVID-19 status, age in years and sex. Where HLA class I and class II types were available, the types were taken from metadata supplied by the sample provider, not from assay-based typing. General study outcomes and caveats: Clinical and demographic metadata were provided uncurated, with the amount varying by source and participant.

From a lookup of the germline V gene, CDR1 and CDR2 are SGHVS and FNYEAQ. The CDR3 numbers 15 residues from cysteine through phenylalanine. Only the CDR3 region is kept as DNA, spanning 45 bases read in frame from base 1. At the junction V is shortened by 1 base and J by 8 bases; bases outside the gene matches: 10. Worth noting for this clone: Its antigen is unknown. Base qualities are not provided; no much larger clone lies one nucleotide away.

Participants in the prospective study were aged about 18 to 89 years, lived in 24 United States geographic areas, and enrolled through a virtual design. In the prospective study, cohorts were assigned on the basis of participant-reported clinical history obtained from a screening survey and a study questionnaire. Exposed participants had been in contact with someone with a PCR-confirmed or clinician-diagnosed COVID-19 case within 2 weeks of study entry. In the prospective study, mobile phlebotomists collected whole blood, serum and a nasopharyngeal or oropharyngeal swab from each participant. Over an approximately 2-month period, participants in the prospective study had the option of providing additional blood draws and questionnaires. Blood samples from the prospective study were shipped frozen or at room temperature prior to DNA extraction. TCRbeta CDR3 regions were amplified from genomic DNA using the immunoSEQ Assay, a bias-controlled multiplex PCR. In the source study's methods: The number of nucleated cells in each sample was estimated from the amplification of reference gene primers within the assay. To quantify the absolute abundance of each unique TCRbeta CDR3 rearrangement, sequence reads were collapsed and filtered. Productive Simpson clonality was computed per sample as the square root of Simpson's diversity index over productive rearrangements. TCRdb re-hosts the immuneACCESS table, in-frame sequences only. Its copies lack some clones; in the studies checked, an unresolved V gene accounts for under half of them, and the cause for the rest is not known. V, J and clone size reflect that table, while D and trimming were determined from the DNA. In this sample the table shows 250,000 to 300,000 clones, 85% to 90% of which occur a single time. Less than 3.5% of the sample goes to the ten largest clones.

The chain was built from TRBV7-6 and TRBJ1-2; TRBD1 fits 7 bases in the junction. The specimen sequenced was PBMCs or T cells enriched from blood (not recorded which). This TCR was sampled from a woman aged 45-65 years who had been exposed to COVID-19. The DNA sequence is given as TGTGCCAGCAGCTTAGGACCCGGGACAGTCGGCGGCTACACCTTC. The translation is CASSLGPGTVGGYTF.